These T cell receptor beta chains were read from a single sample in a study of blood T cell repertoires in COVID-19. The protocol was immunoSEQ multiplex PCR, while the TCRdb copy is restricted to in-frame clones and leaves out a portion. The sample has approximately 150,000 clones, 80% to 90% seen once. Sequences were obtained from peripheral blood. These receptors originate from a human donor with acute or convalescent COVID-19. The donor label of this sample is uncertain. Each CDR3 is given with its conserved first and last residue. The order of the fields is D gene, V gene, CDR3 protein. A D gene is named only where the DNA matches it firmly.

D: -; V: TRBV9; CDR3: CASSASGGDNYGYTF
D: TRBD1; V: TRBV2; CDR3: CASERDSSNSPLHF
D: -; V: TRBV3-1/TRBV3-2; CDR3: CASSQGGWGGAFF
D: TRBD1; V: TRBV27; CDR3: CASSSDRTPGTF
D: -; V: TRBV5-1; CDR3: CASSLQGTSSTDTQYF
D: -; V: TRBV29-1; CDR3: CSARWSGNIQYF
D: TRBD1; V: TRBV11-3; CDR3: CASSLTGAPYNEQFF
D: TRBD2; V: TRBV5-1; CDR3: CASSLESRGGETQYF
D: -; V: TRBV27; CDR3: CASNDRNSPLHF
D: TRBD1; V: TRBV11-2; CDR3: CASSLVGDRSSGNTIYF
D: TRBD1; V: TRBV2; CDR3: CASSDQGQGGEKLFF
D: -; V: TRBV19; CDR3: CASKFLLSDEQFF
D: -; V: TRBV18; CDR3: CASSPEQTNQPQHF
D: TRBD1; V: TRBV6-2/TRBV6-3; CDR3: CASSYSTGKATSGNTIYF
D: -; V: TRBV3-1/TRBV3-2; CDR3: CASRTEINQPQHF
D: TRBD1; V: TRBV30; CDR3: CAWSREGARYGYTF
D: -; V: TRBV20-1; CDR3: CSASPWEVGRNQPQHF
D: -; V: TRBV18; CDR3: CASSLLPPDSTHYGYTF
D: -; V: TRBV9; CDR3: CASSGQISGNTIYF
D: TRBD1; V: TRBV6-2/TRBV6-3; CDR3: CASSYAMMTGMESFF
D: TRBD2; V: TRBV19; CDR3: CASSSSGRETQYF
D: -; V: TRBV3-1/TRBV3-2; CDR3: CASSQGGYGYTF
D: TRBD2; V: TRBV18; CDR3: CASSPRLAGGPRDTQYF
D: TRBD1; V: TRBV4-3; CDR3: CASSQNRGETQYF
D: TRBD1; V: TRBV2; CDR3: CASGDRGGGETQYF
D: TRBD2; V: TRBV27; CDR3: CASSPGLAGNTGELFF
D: -; V: TRBV6-9; CDR3: CASSSGQNYGYTF
D: TRBD1; V: TRBV9; CDR3: CASSVGGTASYEQYF
D: TRBD1; V: TRBV28; CDR3: CASSLRGQETQETQYF
D: -; V: TRBV27; CDR3: CASSRRRWGGYNNSPLHF
D: -; V: TRBV5-4; CDR3: CASSSTQAGYTF
D: -; V: TRBV27; CDR3: CASTPGLNTGELFF
D: -; V: TRBV7-3; CDR3: CASSPRTDTGELFF
D: -; V: TRBV4-2; CDR3: CASSQDRTGANTEAFF
D: -; V: TRBV18; CDR3: CASSPSGLTDTQYF
D: TRBD2; V: TRBV4-3; CDR3: CASSPQQGQAGGPFGELFF
D: -; V: TRBV2; CDR3: CASSPRSDGRNQPQHF
D: -; V: TRBV4-2; CDR3: CASSQDPTGRNYGYTF
D: -; V: TRBV7-2; CDR3: CASSSGGGANTEAFF
D: TRBD1; V: TRBV30; CDR3: CASAGGASPEQFF
D: TRBD1; V: TRBV3-1/TRBV3-2; CDR3: CASSYKRGQGLFEKLFF
D: -; V: TRBV30; CDR3: CAWSTANEKLFF
D: TRBD1; V: TRBV12-3/TRBV12-4; CDR3: CASSQEGQKLFF
D: -; V: TRBV6-1; CDR3: CASSEVPSAIDKFF
D: TRBD2; V: TRBV6-1; CDR3: CASSERERSYNEQFF
D: TRBD2; V: TRBV5-1; CDR3: CASSPWGSGGGGSTDTQYF
D: -; V: TRBV6-5; CDR3: CASRSEAWINGYTF
D: -; V: TRBV19; CDR3: CASSPPDRLNSPLHF